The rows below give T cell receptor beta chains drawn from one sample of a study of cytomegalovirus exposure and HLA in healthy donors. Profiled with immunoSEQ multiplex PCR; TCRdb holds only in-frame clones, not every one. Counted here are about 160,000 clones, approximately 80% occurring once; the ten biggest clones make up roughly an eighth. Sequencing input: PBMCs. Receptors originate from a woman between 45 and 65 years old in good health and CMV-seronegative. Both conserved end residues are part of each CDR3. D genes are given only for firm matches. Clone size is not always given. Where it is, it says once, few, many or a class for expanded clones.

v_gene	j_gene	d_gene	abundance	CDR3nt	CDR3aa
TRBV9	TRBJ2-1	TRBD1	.	TGTGCCAGCAGCGCCCGGGACAGGGCATTCAATGAGCAGTTCTTC	CASSARDRAFNEQFF
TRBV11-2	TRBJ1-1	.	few	TGTGCCAGCAGCTTAGAAGGGCAGGGGAACACTGAAGCTTTCTTT	CASSLEGQGNTEAFF
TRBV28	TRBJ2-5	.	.	TGTGCCAGCAGTTCGACGGGACTCCAAGAGACCCAGTACTTC	CASSSTGLQETQYF
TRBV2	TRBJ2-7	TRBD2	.	TGTGCCAGCAGTGGTGGTTCGGGGAGGGGCCACGAGCAGTACTTC	CASSGGSGRGHEQYF
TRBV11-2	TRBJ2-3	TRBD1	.	TGTGCCAGCAGTGGGGACAGGGGGTTTACAGATACGCAGTATTTT	CASSGDRGFTDTQYF
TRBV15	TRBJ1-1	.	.	TGTGCCACCAGCAGAGCGAGGGCCAAGAACACTGAAGCTTTCTTT	CATSRARAKNTEAFF
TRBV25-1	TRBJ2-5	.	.	TGTGCCGGCAGTGAATCAAATCTATGGGGAGTCTCAGAGACCCAGTACTTC	CAGSESNLWGVSETQYF
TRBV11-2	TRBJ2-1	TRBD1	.	TGTGCCAGCAGCTCCTCCGGGACAGGGGGCTACAATGAGCAGTTCTTC	CASSSSGTGGYNEQFF
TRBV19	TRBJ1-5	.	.	TGTGCCAGTAGAACCGGGTCGGGTCAGCCCCAGCATTTT	CASRTGSGQPQHF
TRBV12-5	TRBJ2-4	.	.	TGTGCTAGTGGTTTGGGTCCTCCTGATTTCGGAAACATTCAGTACTTC	CASGLGPPDFGNIQYF
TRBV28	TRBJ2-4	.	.	TGTGCCAGCGCCAGCTCGGTTCGGGTGTGGGACATTCAGTACTTC	CASASSVRVWDIQYF
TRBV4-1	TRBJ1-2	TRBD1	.	TGCGCCAGCAGCCAAGATCCGGCAGGGGGAGATGGCTACACCTTC	CASSQDPAGGDGYTF
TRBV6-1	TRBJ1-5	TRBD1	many	TGTGCCAGCAGTGATGGGGCAGGGGGGCAACCATTCAATCAGCCCCAGCATTTT	CASSDGAGGQPFNQPQHF
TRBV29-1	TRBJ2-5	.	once	TGCAGCGTTGACCGGACGGGACAAGAGACCCAGTACTTC	CSVDRTGQETQYF
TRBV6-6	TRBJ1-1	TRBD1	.	TGTGCCAGCAGCAAAGACAGGGGGTCCACTGAAGCTTTCTTT	CASSKDRGSTEAFF
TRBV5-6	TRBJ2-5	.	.	TGTGCCAGCAGCCCGGGACTCCCAGAGACCCAGTACTTC	CASSPGLPETQYF
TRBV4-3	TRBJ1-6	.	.	TGCGCCAGCAGCCAAGCTCGTGAGATGTATAATTCACCCCTCCACTTT	CASSQAREMYNSPLHF
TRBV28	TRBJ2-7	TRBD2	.	TGTGCCAGCAGTTTCTTTTTTAGCGGGAGGCCTTACGACTTC	CASSFFFSGRPYDF
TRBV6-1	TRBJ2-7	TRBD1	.	TGTGCCAGCAGTGAGGGACAGGGGAGGGCCTACGAGCAGTACTTC	CASSEGQGRAYEQYF
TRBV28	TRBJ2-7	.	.	TGTGCCAGCAGTTTTCAATTGGAGCAGTACTTC	CASSFQLEQYF
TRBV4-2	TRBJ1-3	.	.	TGTGCCAGCAGCCAAGCCCAAAAGAGTGGTGGAAACACCATATATTTT	CASSQAQKSGGNTIYF
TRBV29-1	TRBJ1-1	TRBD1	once	TGCAGCGTTGCTCAGGGACAGGTGGGCACTGAAGCTTTCTTT	CSVAQGQVGTEAFF
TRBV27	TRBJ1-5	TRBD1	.	TGTGCCAGCAGTGTTGACAGGGTCGGACAGCCCCAGCATTTT	CASSVDRVGQPQHF
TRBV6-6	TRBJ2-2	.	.	TGTGCCAGCACCACAGGGTGGTCGAACACCGGGGAGCTGTTTTTT	CASTTGWSNTGELFF
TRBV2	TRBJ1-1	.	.	TGTGCCAGCACCGACACCTTGAACACTGAAGCTTTCTTT	CASTDTLNTEAFF
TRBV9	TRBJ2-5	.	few	TGTGCCAGCACCCCCAATAGTGGGGGGGGCCAGGAGACCCAGTACTTC	CASTPNSGGGQETQYF
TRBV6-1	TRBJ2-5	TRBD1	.	TGTGCCAGCAGTAGAGGACAGGGGGAGACGGAGACCCAGTACTTC	CASSRGQGETETQYF
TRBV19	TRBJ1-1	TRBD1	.	TGTGCCAGTAGCCGACAGGGTCCGAACACTGAAGCTTTCTTT	CASSRQGPNTEAFF
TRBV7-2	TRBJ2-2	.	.	TGTGCCAGCACCACCAGCGCGAACACCGGGGAGCTGTTTTTT	CASTTSANTGELFF